This paragraph reports one T cell receptor (beta chain). Its antigen is not known. These data come from a study of shared clonotypes between healthy human individuals. Trimming removed 3 bases at V and 3 bases at J, with 16 bases between. The germline CDR1 and CDR2 sequences are SGHDT and YYEEEE. The CDR3 is 15 residues long. General study results and limits: Since donors were few, the genetic and exposure-history diversity represented was limited.

Libraries were prepared by immunoSEQ multiplex PCR; TCRdb keeps only in-frame clonotypes and omits some of them. The table records some 2,000,000 clones, approximately 94% of them present only once. The source is a man aged 18 to 29 in good health. Source material: naive CD4+ T cells sorted from blood. Sample subset: CD45RA+ positively selected. This rearrangement joins TRBV5-6 to TRBJ2-7; possible D gene TRBD1, 5 bases. Here the CDR3 DNA reads TGTGCCAGCAGCTCTCGGATTGGGGCGAACTACGAGCAGTACTTC. Translated: CASSSRIGANYEQYF.